The 17 T cell receptor beta chains reported below all come from one sample, sequenced in a study of cytomegalovirus exposure and HLA in healthy donors. The method was immunoSEQ multiplex PCR; TCRdb's version includes in-frame clones alone and lacks a portion of them. The table has a few hundred thousand clones, 86% seen once. Sequences were obtained from PBMCs. These receptors originate from a woman aged 18-29 years in good health and CMV-seronegative.

Ten or more counts support this clone. The genes are TRBV6-4 and TRBJ2-1; 9 nucleotides match TRBD1. CDR3 size: 14 residues. V was clipped by 0 bases and J by 7 bases; unmatched bases: 1. Germline V gives CDR1 MRHNA, CDR2 SNTAGT. DNA of the CDR3: TGTGCCAGCAGTGACTCGACAGGGGGGAATGAGCAGTTCTTC. It is translated as CASSDSTGGNEQFF.

V usage is TRBV29-1 and J usage is TRBJ2-7, with D uncertain. This CDR3 spans 11 amino acids. Germline CDR1 and CDR2: SQVTM and ANQGSEA. V was pared by 6 bases and J by 8 bases, with 14 bases between. In DNA form, the CDR3 reads TGCAGCGTGGGCGACACTTGGCAGCAGTACTTC. This codes for CSVGDTWQQYF.

The chain uses TRBV27 and TRBJ1-2; 9 positions agree with TRBD1. Germline V lookup: CDR1 MNHEY, CDR2 SMNVEV (reference sequence). The CDR3 runs 13 residues. The J segment lost 6 bases and the V segment lost 8 bases, leaving 7 bases of the junction unmatched. The CDR3 nucleotides read TGTGCCAGCGCCTTCGGGACAGGGAATGGCTACACCTTC. The encoded protein is CASAFGTGNGYTF.

This clone came up once. The chain links TRBV6-5 to TRBJ2-2, with D perhaps TRBD1 (5 bases). Trimming removed 6 bases at V and 2 bases at J, with 13 bases between. Germline V CDR1 and CDR2: MNHEY, SVGAGI. The CDR3 extends over 15 amino acids. This CDR3 reads CASRWTWVNTGELFF. The DNA for the CDR3 is TGTGCCAGCAGATGGACATGGGTAAACACCGGGGAGCTGTTTTTT.

The chain recombines TRBV11-3 with TRBJ2-2; maybe TRBD1 (5 bases). The CDR3 sequence is 13 residues long. The germline V and J ends were trimmed by 2 bases and 8 bases, with 9 bases remaining between them. From germline, CDR1 is SGHNT and CDR2 YENEEA. In nucleotides, the CDR3 is TGTGCCAGCAGCTTACAGGGAAGAGGGGAGCTGTTTTTT. Residues: CASSLQGRGELFF.

The chain carries TRBV5-4 and TRBJ1-4, with a tentative D call TRBD1 (5 bases). V shed 4 bases and J shed 5 bases, with 15 bases lying between them. CDR1 is SGHNT, CDR2 YYREEE, per germline (reference sequence). The CDR3 is made up of 15 amino acids. As DNA, the CDR3 is TGTGCCAGCAGCCCGGGGGGGACTTCCAATGAAAAACTGTTTTTT. Translating gives CASSPGGTSNEKLFF.

The rearrangement uses TRBV13 and TRBJ2-1, with a possible D match to TRBD2 (6 bases). V was clipped by 5 bases and J by 0 bases, with 11 bases between them. The CDR3 is 15 amino acids. The germline gives CDR1 PRHDT, CDR2 FYEKMQ (reference sequence). The CDR3 spells CASSGTPSSYNEQFF. The CDR3 bases are TGTGCCAGCAGCGGGACTCCGAGCTCCTACAATGAGCAGTTCTTC.

The chain links TRBV9 to TRBJ1-2; 7 positions agree with TRBD1. Trimming took 1 base from V and 8 from J; bases not matched to a gene: 8. Germline-derived CDR1 and CDR2 are SGDLS and YYNGEE. This CDR3 spans 14 amino acids. The CDR3 sequence is CASSVQTGTDGYTF. CDR3 DNA: TGTGCCAGCAGCGTACAGACCGGGACAGACGGCTACACCTTC. The variable domain in full, with the rest retrieved from reference TRBV9 and TRBJ1-2, is DSGVTQTPKHLITATGQRVTLRCSPRSGDLSVYWYQQSLDQGLQFLIQYYNGEERAKGNILERFSAQQFPDLHSELNLSSLELGDSALYFCASSVQTGTDGYTFGSGTRLTVV.

Here the CDR3 DNA reads TGCAGCGTTGGAGCGAGGGCCCAAGAGACCCAGTACTTC. This codes for CSVGARAQETQYF. The genes are TRBV29-1 and TRBJ2-5, with D possibly being TRBD2 (5 bases). Trimming took 4 bases from V and 1 from J, leaving 10 bases between them. Germline CDR1 is SQVTM and CDR2 is ANQGSEA. The CDR3 is 13 amino acids.

This clone was picked up a small number of times. This chain joins TRBV4-1 and TRBJ1-1, with TRBD1 matching over 7 bases. Germline V lookup: CDR1 MGHRA, CDR2 YSYEKL. The J segment lost 5 bases and the V segment lost 1 base, leaving 7 bases of the junction unmatched. This CDR3 region has 15 residues. The CDR3 DNA sequence: TGCGCCAGCAGCCAAGTGACAGGGAGAGAGACTGAAGCTTTCTTT. The encoded protein is CASSQVTGRETEAFF.

The V and J genes are TRBV6-5 and TRBJ1-5; D gene ambiguous. V lost 6 bases and J lost 1, with 10 bases in between. Germline-derived CDR1 and CDR2 are MNHEY and SVGAGI. The CDR3 is 14 amino acids. The CDR3 spells CASRPGGSNQPQHF. CDR3 DNA: TGTGCCAGCAGGCCGGGAGGGAGCAATCAGCCCCAGCATTTT.

The chain uses TRBV6-5 and TRBJ2-7, with 7 positions matching TRBD2. V lost 1 base and J lost 7; bases outside the gene matches: 13. CDR1 and CDR2 from the germline V gene are MNHEY and SVGAGI. The CDR3 contains 16 residues. CDR3 protein: CASSYLGGSEAREQYF. The CDR3 DNA reads as TGTGCCAGCAGTTACTTGGGGGGGAGCGAAGCTCGGGAGCAGTACTTC.

The chain joins TRBV27 to TRBJ2-2; a possible D gene is TRBD2 (6 bases). CDR1 and CDR2 (germline): MNHEY, SMNVEV (reference sequence). V shed 5 bases and J shed 5 bases, with 15 bases lying between them. The CDR3 runs to 15 residues. CDR3 nucleotides: TGTGCCAGCAGTAGTAGGGACTCGGGGACCGGGGAGCTGTTTTTT. This encodes CASSSRDSGTGELFF.

The chain is built from TRBV28 and TRBJ1-5; 8 nucleotides match TRBD1. This CDR3 region has 13 residues. V dropped 11 bases and J dropped 1; count of bases not matched to a gene: 4. Germline V gives CDR1 MDHEN, CDR2 SYDVKM. This CDR3 is CAAWTGSNQPQHF. The CDR3 nucleotides read TGTGCCGCCTGGACAGGGAGCAATCAGCCCCAGCATTTT.

The chain uses TRBV27 and TRBJ2-7, with 16 positions matching TRBD2. The CDR3 runs to 16 residues. Germline CDR1 is MNHEY and CDR2 is SMNVEV (reference sequence). The junction had 2 bases not matched to a gene; V was cut back by 4 bases and J by 2 bases. This CDR3 is CASSSGLAGGPYEQYF. The CDR3 DNA reads TGTGCCAGCAGTTCGGGACTAGCGGGAGGGCCCTACGAGCAGTACTTC.

A few counts support this clone. The chain links TRBV5-5 to TRBJ2-7; 8 positions match TRBD1. The CDR3 extends over 14 amino acids. V lost 0 bases and J lost 3; bases outside the gene matches: 2. CDR1 and CDR2 (germline): SGHKS, YYEKEE (reference sequence). The CDR3 sequence is CASSLGTGLYEQYF. CDR3 nucleotide sequence: TGTGCCAGCAGCTTGGGGACAGGGCTCTACGAGCAGTACTTC.

This chain joins TRBV7-2 and TRBJ2-7; D is unresolved. The CDR3 totals 14 residues. Looked up from germline, CDR1 is SGHTA and CDR2 is FQGNSA. Deletions cut 3 bases from V and 3 bases from J, with 12 bases between. Here the CDR3 DNA reads TGTGCCAGCAGCTTTTTTGGCCAGAACTACGAGCAGTACTTC. This sequence encodes CASSFFGQNYEQYF. Together with reference TRBV7-2 and TRBJ2-7, the CDR3 gives the full variable domain: GAGVSQSPSNKVTEKGKDVELRCDPISGHTALYWYRQSLGQGLEFLIYFQGNSAPDKSGLPSDRFSAERTGGSVSTLTIQRTQQEDSAVYLCASSFFGQNYEQYFGPGTRLTVT.